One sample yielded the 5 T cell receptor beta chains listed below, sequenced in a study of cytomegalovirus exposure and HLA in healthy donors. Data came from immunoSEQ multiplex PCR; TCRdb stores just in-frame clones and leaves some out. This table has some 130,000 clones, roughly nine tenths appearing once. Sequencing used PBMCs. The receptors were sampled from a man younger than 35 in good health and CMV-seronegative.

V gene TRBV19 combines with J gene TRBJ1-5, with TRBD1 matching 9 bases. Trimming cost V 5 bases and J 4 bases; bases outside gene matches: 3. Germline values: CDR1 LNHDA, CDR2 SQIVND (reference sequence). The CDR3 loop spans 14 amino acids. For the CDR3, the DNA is TGTGCCAGTAGTTCCGGACAGGGGAATCAGCCCCAGCATTTT. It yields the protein CASSSGQGNQPQHF. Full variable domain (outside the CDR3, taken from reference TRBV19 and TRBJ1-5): DGGITQSPKYLFRKEGQNVTLSCEQNLNHDAMYWYRQDPGQGLRLIYYSQIVNDFQKGDIAEGYSVSREKKESFPLTVTSAQKNPTAFYLCASSSGQGNQPQHFGDGTRLSIL.

In DNA, the CDR3 is TGTGCCAGCAGCCGATTGGGACTAGCGGGAGAAGAGACCCAGTACTTC. Its translation is CASSRLGLAGEETQYF. V is TRBV14 and J is TRBJ2-5; 14 bases are shared with TRBD2. Germline V gene sequence: CDR1 SGHDN, CDR2 FVKESK. The J segment lost 3 bases and the V segment lost 4 bases, leaving 4 bases of the junction unmatched. The CDR3 contains 16 residues.

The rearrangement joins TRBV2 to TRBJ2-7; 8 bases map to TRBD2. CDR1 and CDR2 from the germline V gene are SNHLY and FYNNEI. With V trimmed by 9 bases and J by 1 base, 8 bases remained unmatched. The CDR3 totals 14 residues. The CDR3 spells CASGDRLASYEQYF. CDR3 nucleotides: TGTGCCAGTGGGGACCGACTAGCGTCCTACGAGCAGTACTTC. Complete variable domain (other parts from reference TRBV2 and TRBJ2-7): EPEVTQTPSHQVTQMGQEVILRCVPISNHLYFYWYRQILGQKVEFLVSFYNNEISEKSEIFDDQFSVERPDGSNFTLKIRSTKLEDSAMYFCASGDRLASYEQYFGPGTRLTVT.

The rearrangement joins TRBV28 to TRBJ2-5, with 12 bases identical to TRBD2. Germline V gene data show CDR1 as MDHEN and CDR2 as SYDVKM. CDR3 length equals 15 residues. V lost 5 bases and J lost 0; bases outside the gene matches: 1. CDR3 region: CASSGTSGYQETQYF. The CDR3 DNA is TGTGCCAGCAGTGGGACTAGCGGGTACCAAGAGACCCAGTACTTC.

Here the CDR3 DNA reads TGTGCCAGCCTAAAGGGGGGGGAGCAGTACTTC. Its translation is CASLKGGEQYF. J is TRBJ2-7 and V is TRBV13; tentative D call: TRBD2 (7 bases). This CDR3 comprises 11 residues. Germline assignment: CDR1 PRHDT and CDR2 FYEKMQ (reference sequence). Trimming pared 8 bases from V and 7 bases from J, leaving 12 bases between. Variable domain in full (rest from reference TRBV13 and TRBJ2-7): AAGVIQSPRHLIKEKRETATLKCYPIPRHDTVYWYQQGPGQDPQFLISFYEKMQSDKGSIPDRFSAQQFSDYHSELNMSSLELGDSALYFCASLKGGEQYFGPGTRLTVT.